This T cell receptor (beta chain) derives from a study of blood T cell repertoires in COVID-19. The wider study: Italy, Spain and the United States were the sources of the convalescent and acute COVID-19 samples. PBMCs, B-cell-depleted T cells, or T cells provided the cDNA or gDNA that made up the material.

In Seattle, patients joined the study during active infection and were tracked longitudinally. Deletions cut 3 bases from V and 2 bases from J, with 14 bases between. The CDR3 is made up of 15 amino acids. Per germline, CDR1 MNHEY and CDR2 SMNVEV (reference sequence). Original methodology: Estimation of nucleated cell counts relied on the amplification of reference gene primers. Some clones are missing from TCRdb's copy, which holds only in-frame ones; the method was immunoSEQ multiplex PCR. V and J calls and clone size come straight from that table; D and trimming were deduced from the DNA. The data show under 400,000 clones, more than 70% seen once.

This TCR was sampled from a woman aged 25-40 years with COVID-19, enrolled during active disease. Material for sequencing was peripheral blood. V usage is TRBV27 and J usage is TRBJ2-7; TRBD1 is a possible D gene (5 bases). CDR3 DNA sequence: TGTGCCAGCAGTTTTTCGGCAGGGCAGCCCTACGAGCAGTACTTC. Translating gives CASSFSAGQPYEQYF.